The table lists the clone carrying this T cell receptor (beta chain) with a few counts. Its specificity is unknown. One entry per CDR3 protein, called by TCRdb with MiXCR from the reads. The sample has about a million distinct CDR3 sequences; about 33% are singletons. The data are from a study of T cell repertoires in cytomegalovirus infection. Study context: Through public TCR beta signatures, both CMV infection and matching HLA type were indicated. General study results and limits: Predominance within the ex vivo response was attributable to HLA-C-restricted CMV-specific TCR beta clonotypes.

The V gene lost 8 bases and the J gene lost 7 bases, with 17 bases spanning the gap. CDR1 is MNHEY, CDR2 SVGEGT, per germline. The CDR3 extends over 13 amino acids. The chain combines TRBV6-2 or TRBV6-3 with TRBJ2-5; a weak D match, TRBD2 (5 bases). The TCR originated in a human donor in good health (CMV status not recorded). Some clones in this sample may be carry-over from other donors' samples. The sequencing here drew on cultured CD8+ T cells from PBMCs, taken from culture after CMV antigen stimulation. The DNA for the CDR3 is TGTGCCAGCTGGCCGGGCTCCGGAGGGACCCAGTACTTC. It yields the protein CASWPGSGGTQYF.